This is a list of T cell receptor beta chains from one sample in a study of T cells in localized non-small cell lung cancer. The method was immunoSEQ multiplex PCR; TCRdb's version includes in-frame clones alone and lacks a portion of them. The sample comprises 4,500 or so clones, around 20% of which are singletons, and 4% to 6% rests with the top ten. The sample here was lung tumor tissue, taken before any cancer treatment. The receptors were gathered from a female donor older than 55 with stage I lung adenocarcinoma. Each CDR3 is given with its conserved first and last residue. Fields, in order: D gene, J gene, V gene, clone size, CDR3 length, CDR3 protein, CDR3 DNA. The D gene is left open where the match is weak. The size field is filled for only some rows; it gives once, few, many or a size class.

D gene: -; J gene: TRBJ1-1; V gene: TRBV25-1; clone size: -; CDR3 length: 15; CDR3 protein: CASSEFGVGGTEAFF; CDR3 DNA: TGTGCCAGCAGTGAATTTGGGGTCGGTGGCACTGAAGCTTTCTTT
D gene: -; J gene: TRBJ1-6; V gene: TRBV6-8; clone size: few; CDR3 length: 16; CDR3 protein: CASSFEGRSYNSPLHF; CDR3 DNA: TGTGCCAGCAGTTTCGAGGGGCGCTCCTATAATTCACCCCTCCACTTT
D gene: -; J gene: TRBJ1-4; V gene: TRBV6-8; clone size: few; CDR3 length: 14; CDR3 protein: CASSEGTDNEKLFF; CDR3 DNA: TGTGCCAGCAGTGAGGGGACGGATAATGAAAAACTGTTTTTT
D gene: -; J gene: TRBJ1-2; V gene: TRBV14; clone size: -; CDR3 length: 14; CDR3 protein: CASSQESGGYGYTF; CDR3 DNA: TGTGCCAGCAGCCAAGAGAGTGGAGGCTATGGCTACACCTTC
D gene: -; J gene: TRBJ2-3; V gene: TRBV6-8; clone size: -; CDR3 length: 14; CDR3 protein: CASSYPDFSDTQYF; CDR3 DNA: TGTGCCAGCAGTTACCCAGACTTTTCAGATACGCAGTATTTT
D gene: TRBD1; J gene: TRBJ2-7; V gene: TRBV6-8; clone size: medium-sized; CDR3 length: 16; CDR3 protein: CASSDQPGQGRYEQYF; CDR3 DNA: TGTGCCAGCAGTGATCAACCGGGACAGGGTCGGTACGAGCAGTACTTC
D gene: -; J gene: TRBJ1-5; V gene: TRBV19; clone size: few; CDR3 length: 13; CDR3 protein: CASSVGLDQPQHF; CDR3 DNA: TGTGCCAGTAGTGTCGGATTGGATCAGCCCCAGCATTTT
D gene: TRBD1; J gene: TRBJ2-5; V gene: TRBV11-3; clone size: -; CDR3 length: 14; CDR3 protein: CASGPTGGYETQYF; CDR3 DNA: TGTGCCAGCGGCCCAACAGGGGGCTACGAGACCCAGTACTTC
D gene: -; J gene: TRBJ2-5; V gene: TRBV28; clone size: few; CDR3 length: 15; CDR3 protein: CASSFRRGARETQYF; CDR3 DNA: TGTGCCAGCAGTTTTAGAAGGGGGGCTAGAGAGACCCAGTACTTC
D gene: TRBD1; J gene: TRBJ1-1; V gene: TRBV12-5; clone size: many; CDR3 length: 14; CDR3 protein: CASNPGQGFTEAFF; CDR3 DNA: TGTGCCAGCAACCCGGGACAGGGGTTCACTGAAGCTTTCTTT
D gene: -; J gene: TRBJ1-3; V gene: TRBV12-2; clone size: few; CDR3 length: 14; CDR3 protein: CASSRTGFGNTIYF; CDR3 DNA: TGTGCCAGTAGTCGGACAGGGTTCGGAAACACCATATATTTT
D gene: -; J gene: TRBJ1-4; V gene: TRBV11-3; clone size: -; CDR3 length: 17; CDR3 protein: CASSLNGGEATNEKLFF; CDR3 DNA: TGTGCCAGCAGCTTGAACGGTGGGGAGGCAACTAATGAAAAACTGTTTTTT
D gene: -; J gene: TRBJ2-7; V gene: TRBV30; clone size: -; CDR3 length: 12; CDR3 protein: CAWNIKGVEQYF; CDR3 DNA: TGTGCCTGGAATATTAAAGGGGTTGAGCAGTACTTC
D gene: -; J gene: TRBJ1-4; V gene: TRBV6-8; clone size: medium-sized; CDR3 length: 15; CDR3 protein: CASSNVGVGSEKLFF; CDR3 DNA: TGTGCCAGCAGCAATGTGGGGGTTGGGAGTGAAAAACTGTTTTTT
D gene: -; J gene: TRBJ2-2; V gene: TRBV15; clone size: -; CDR3 length: 14; CDR3 protein: CATSRSSSRGELFF; CDR3 DNA: TGTGCCACCAGCCGATCCTCTAGCCGCGGGGAGCTGTTTTTT
D gene: -; J gene: TRBJ1-3; V gene: TRBV6-8; clone size: -; CDR3 length: 15; CDR3 protein: CASRLGGFTGNTIYF; CDR3 DNA: TGTGCCAGCAGACTCGGCGGCTTTACTGGAAACACCATATATTTT
D gene: -; J gene: TRBJ1-2; V gene: TRBV19; clone size: -; CDR3 length: 12; CDR3 protein: CASRTEYYGYTF; CDR3 DNA: TGTGCCAGTCGGACAGAATACTATGGCTACACCTTC
D gene: -; J gene: TRBJ1-1; V gene: TRBV18; clone size: -; CDR3 length: 13; CDR3 protein: CASSWAKNTEAFF; CDR3 DNA: TGTGCCAGCTCGTGGGCCAAGAACACTGAAGCTTTCTTT
D gene: -; J gene: TRBJ1-1; V gene: TRBV6-8; clone size: few; CDR3 length: 15; CDR3 protein: CASSLLNGVNTEAFF; CDR3 DNA: TGTGCCAGCAGCCTCTTGAATGGAGTGAACACTGAAGCTTTCTTT
D gene: -; J gene: TRBJ1-1; V gene: TRBV9; clone size: few; CDR3 length: 12; CDR3 protein: CASSEVNGALFF; CDR3 DNA: TGTGCCAGCAGTGAGGTAAATGGGGCCCTATTCTTT
D gene: TRBD2; J gene: TRBJ2-7; V gene: TRBV11-3; clone size: medium-sized; CDR3 length: 16; CDR3 protein: CASSSQMGLASYEQYF; CDR3 DNA: TGTGCCAGCAGCTCACAAATGGGACTAGCCTCCTACGAGCAGTACTTC
D gene: -; J gene: TRBJ1-1; V gene: TRBV12-5; clone size: -; CDR3 length: 14; CDR3 protein: CASTHLQGNTEAFF; CDR3 DNA: TGTGCCAGCACCCACTTACAGGGGAACACTGAAGCTTTCTTT
D gene: TRBD1; J gene: TRBJ1-2; V gene: TRBV7-2; clone size: -; CDR3 length: 13; CDR3 protein: CASSFGTGFGYTF; CDR3 DNA: TGTGCCAGCAGCTTCGGGACAGGGTTTGGCTACACCTTC
D gene: -; J gene: TRBJ2-5; V gene: TRBV11-3; clone size: medium-sized; CDR3 length: 15; CDR3 protein: CASSPIRGTQETQYF; CDR3 DNA: TGTGCCAGCAGCCCAATCAGGGGTACCCAAGAGACCCAGTACTTC
D gene: TRBD1; J gene: TRBJ2-2; V gene: TRBV25-1; clone size: -; CDR3 length: 14; CDR3 protein: CASVDRGNTGELFF; CDR3 DNA: TGTGCCAGCGTAGACAGGGGGAACACCGGGGAGCTGTTTTTT
D gene: TRBD2; J gene: TRBJ2-1; V gene: TRBV6-8; clone size: medium-sized; CDR3 length: 18; CDR3 protein: CASSAGTSGPSSYNEQFF; CDR3 DNA: TGTGCCAGCAGCGCCGGGACTAGCGGGCCGAGCTCCTACAATGAGCAGTTCTTC
D gene: -; J gene: TRBJ2-2; V gene: TRBV19; clone size: -; CDR3 length: 15; CDR3 protein: CASTLTPGGTGELFF; CDR3 DNA: TGTGCCAGTACCCTGACCCCGGGCGGTACCGGGGAGCTGTTTTTT
D gene: -; J gene: TRBJ1-1; V gene: TRBV5-1; clone size: few; CDR3 length: 14; CDR3 protein: CASSLAVGLTEAFF; CDR3 DNA: TGCGCCAGCAGCTTGGCCGTCGGGCTCACTGAAGCTTTCTTT
D gene: -; J gene: TRBJ2-1; V gene: TRBV30; clone size: -; CDR3 length: 13; CDR3 protein: CAWSVWRANEQFF; CDR3 DNA: TGTGCCTGGAGTGTATGGAGGGCCAATGAGCAGTTCTTC
D gene: -; J gene: TRBJ1-3; V gene: TRBV18; clone size: -; CDR3 length: 14; CDR3 protein: CASSQGAGANTIYF; CDR3 DNA: TGTGCCAGCTCACAGGGTGCAGGGGCAAACACCATATATTTT
D gene: -; J gene: TRBJ2-1; V gene: TRBV11-3; clone size: few; CDR3 length: 15; CDR3 protein: CASSLGGVTYNEQFF; CDR3 DNA: TGTGCCAGCAGCTTAGGGGGGGTAACCTACAATGAGCAGTTCTTC
D gene: TRBD1; J gene: TRBJ1-1; V gene: TRBV5-1; clone size: few; CDR3 length: 16; CDR3 protein: CASSFGTGGMNTEAFF; CDR3 DNA: TGCGCCAGCAGCTTTGGGACAGGGGGCATGAACACTGAAGCTTTCTTT
D gene: TRBD1; J gene: TRBJ2-5; V gene: TRBV5-1; clone size: few; CDR3 length: 15; CDR3 protein: CASSLLGQGMETQYF; CDR3 DNA: TGCGCCAGCAGCTTGTTGGGACAGGGCATGGAGACCCAGTACTTC
D gene: -; J gene: TRBJ2-5; V gene: TRBV29-1; clone size: -; CDR3 length: 15; CDR3 protein: CSVEPGRGREETQYF; CDR3 DNA: TGCAGCGTTGAACCCGGCAGGGGGCGGGAGGAGACCCAGTACTTC
D gene: -; J gene: TRBJ1-1; V gene: TRBV9; clone size: few; CDR3 length: 14; CDR3 protein: CASSVDRLNTEAFF; CDR3 DNA: TGTGCCAGCAGTGTGGACAGACTGAACACTGAAGCTTTCTTT
D gene: -; J gene: TRBJ2-1; V gene: TRBV11-3; clone size: few; CDR3 length: 14; CDR3 protein: CASSLNPSGNEQFF; CDR3 DNA: TGTGCCAGCAGCTTAAACCCCTCCGGCAATGAGCAGTTCTTC
D gene: TRBD1; J gene: TRBJ1-2; V gene: TRBV19; clone size: -; CDR3 length: 13; CDR3 protein: CASSIYRGDGYTF; CDR3 DNA: TGTGCCAGTAGTATTTACAGGGGCGACGGCTACACCTTC
D gene: -; J gene: TRBJ2-3; V gene: TRBV18; clone size: -; CDR3 length: 14; CDR3 protein: CASSPAGHTDTQYF; CDR3 DNA: TGTGCCAGCTCACCAGCGGGGCACACAGATACGCAGTATTTT
D gene: TRBD2; J gene: TRBJ2-7; V gene: TRBV11-3; clone size: -; CDR3 length: 15; CDR3 protein: CASSPGGVAGVEQYF; CDR3 DNA: TGTGCCAGCTCCCCGGGTGGGGTAGCGGGAGTCGAGCAGTACTTC
D gene: -; J gene: TRBJ1-3; V gene: TRBV11-3; clone size: few; CDR3 length: 14; CDR3 protein: CASNLQGSGNTIYF; CDR3 DNA: TGTGCCAGCAACTTACAGGGCTCTGGAAACACCATATATTTT
D gene: TRBD1; J gene: TRBJ1-2; V gene: TRBV19; clone size: -; CDR3 length: 18; CDR3 protein: CASSIGLLRQGVPYGYTF; CDR3 DNA: TGTGCCAGTAGTATCGGGTTACTCCGACAGGGGGTGCCCTATGGCTACACCTTC
D gene: -; J gene: TRBJ2-7; V gene: TRBV6-8; clone size: -; CDR3 length: 14; CDR3 protein: CASSYSQGSYEQYF; CDR3 DNA: TGTGCCAGCAGTTACTCACAGGGCTCCTACGAGCAGTACTTC
D gene: -; J gene: TRBJ1-5; V gene: TRBV19; clone size: -; CDR3 length: 17; CDR3 protein: CASSPRPESYSNQPQHF; CDR3 DNA: TGTGCCAGTAGTCCAAGGCCGGAATCTTATAGCAATCAGCCCCAGCATTTT
D gene: -; J gene: TRBJ2-3; V gene: TRBV11-3; clone size: -; CDR3 length: 16; CDR3 protein: CASSLDGRGITDTQYF; CDR3 DNA: TGTGCCAGCAGCTTAGATGGTAGGGGGATCACAGATACGCAGTATTTT
D gene: -; J gene: TRBJ1-4; V gene: TRBV30; clone size: -; CDR3 length: 12; CDR3 protein: CAWSVQTAKLFF; CDR3 DNA: TGTGCCTGGAGTGTACAGACGGCGAAACTGTTTTTT
D gene: -; J gene: TRBJ2-7; V gene: TRBV23-1; clone size: few; CDR3 length: 13; CDR3 protein: CASSQPDGDEQYF; CDR3 DNA: TGCGCCAGCAGCCAACCGGACGGGGACGAGCAGTACTTC
D gene: -; J gene: TRBJ2-7; V gene: TRBV18; clone size: -; CDR3 length: 15; CDR3 protein: CASSQGTGSPYEQYF; CDR3 DNA: TGTGCCAGCTCACAGGGCACAGGGTCCCCCTACGAGCAGTACTTC
D gene: -; J gene: TRBJ2-1; V gene: TRBV9; clone size: few; CDR3 length: 13; CDR3 protein: CASSVISANEQFF; CDR3 DNA: TGTGCCAGCAGCGTAATATCAGCCAATGAGCAGTTCTTC
D gene: -; J gene: TRBJ2-2; V gene: TRBV6-8; clone size: -; CDR3 length: 14; CDR3 protein: CASSYSELTGELFF; CDR3 DNA: TGTGCCAGCAGTTACTCGGAGCTCACCGGGGAGCTGTTTTTT
D gene: -; J gene: TRBJ1-1; V gene: TRBV11-3; clone size: -; CDR3 length: 18; CDR3 protein: CASTLGIWGEISYTEAFF; CDR3 DNA: TGTGCCAGCACCCTGGGGATCTGGGGGGAAATTTCGTACACTGAAGCTTTCTTT
D gene: -; J gene: TRBJ2-7; V gene: TRBV30; clone size: -; CDR3 length: 12; CDR3 protein: CAWSVHSLEQYF; CDR3 DNA: TGTGCCTGGAGTGTACACTCGCTCGAGCAGTACTTC
D gene: -; J gene: TRBJ2-3; V gene: TRBV18; clone size: -; CDR3 length: 16; CDR3 protein: CASSPLFMWATDTQYF; CDR3 DNA: TGTGCCAGCTCACCACTTTTTATGTGGGCTACAGATACGCAGTATTTT
D gene: -; J gene: TRBJ2-1; V gene: TRBV14; clone size: -; CDR3 length: 16; CDR3 protein: CASSQVWAQGMNEQFF; CDR3 DNA: TGTGCCAGCAGCCAAGTTTGGGCACAAGGTATGAATGAGCAGTTCTTC
D gene: -; J gene: TRBJ1-4; V gene: TRBV5-1; clone size: -; CDR3 length: 14; CDR3 protein: CASSSRGGGEKLFF; CDR3 DNA: TGCGCCAGCAGCTCCCGGGGGGGCGGCGAAAAACTGTTTTTT
D gene: TRBD2; J gene: TRBJ2-1; V gene: TRBV11-3; clone size: few; CDR3 length: 16; CDR3 protein: CASSLGAGGSYNEQFF; CDR3 DNA: TGTGCCAGCAGCTTAGGTGCGGGAGGCTCCTACAATGAGCAGTTCTTC